These T cell receptor beta chains were read from a single sample in a study of identifying expanded T cells in peripheral blood. The repertoire was sequenced with immunoSEQ multiplex PCR; TCRdb's copy has only in-frame clones and lacks some. The repertoire includes fewer than 80,000 clones, roughly four fifths of them detected once, and about 18% sits in the top ten. The sequencing input was blood. The origin of the receptors is a person aged 18 to 69 in good health. Both conserved end residues are part of each CDR3. The D gene is left open where the match is weak. Where a row states a size, it is once, few, many or the class of an expanded clone; other rows omit it.

D,V,J,size,CDR3,DNA
NA,TRBV7-9,TRBJ2-7,once,CASSLPGVLYEQYF,TGTGCCAGCAGCTTACCAGGAGTTCTATACGAGCAGTACTTC
NA,TRBV29-1,TRBJ1-3,NA,CSVEPLTAFSGNTIYF,TGCAGCGTTGAGCCCCTTACAGCCTTCTCTGGAAACACCATATATTTT
TRBD2,TRBV2,TRBJ2-4,NA,CASRQLAGGRNIQYF,TGTGCCAGCAGACAACTAGCGGGGGGGCGGAACATTCAGTACTTC
NA,TRBV12-2,TRBJ1-5,NA,CASRFWENPRGNQPQHF,TGTGCAAGTCGTTTTTGGGAGAACCCGAGGGGCAATCAGCCCCAGCATTTT
NA,TRBV5-4,TRBJ1-1,NA,CASRPDGSIRAFF,TGTGCCAGCAGGCCCGACGGGTCCATAAGGGCTTTCTTT
NA,TRBV5-8,TRBJ2-1,once,CASSLLAGTNNEQFF,TGTGCCAGCAGCCTTCTGGCGGGGACCAACAATGAGCAGTTCTTC
TRBD2,TRBV5-1,TRBJ2-3,few,CASSLRLAGGFLIADTQYF,TGCGCCAGCAGCTTGCGTCTAGCGGGGGGTTTTTTGATCGCAGATACGCAGTATTTT
NA,TRBV7-9,TRBJ1-4,NA,CASSFARAANEKLFF,TGTGCCAGCAGCTTTGCCAGGGCCGCTAATGAAAAACTGTTTTTT
NA,TRBV2,TRBJ2-5,NA,CASSEEETQYF,TGTGCCAGCAGTGAAGAGGAGACCCAGTACTTC
NA,TRBV18,TRBJ1-1,NA,CASSPEQGRFGAFF,TGTGCCAGCTCACCGGAACAGGGTCGCTTTGGTGCTTTCTTT
NA,TRBV6-1,TRBJ1-5,few,CASSPSDRPFQPQHF,TGTGCCAGCAGTCCGTCCGACAGGCCTTTTCAGCCCCAGCATTTT
TRBD1,TRBV6-5,TRBJ2-5,NA,CASSTQGVGETQYF,TGTGCCAGCAGTACGCAGGGGGTTGGAGAGACCCAGTACTTC
TRBD1,TRBV9,TRBJ2-1,NA,CASSARDSHNEQFF,TGTGCCAGCAGCGCCCGGGACAGTCACAATGAGCAGTTCTTC
NA,TRBV14,TRBJ2-7,NA,CASSQENGYEQYF,TGTGCCAGCAGCCAAGAAAACGGCTACGAGCAGTACTTC
NA,TRBV5-1,TRBJ2-5,NA,CASSPRSPAGRQETQYF,TGCGCCAGCAGCCCCAGATCTCCCGCAGGGCGCCAAGAGACCCAGTACTTC
NA,TRBV4-3,TRBJ1-1,NA,CASSQDPARYTEAFF,TGCGCCAGCAGCCAAGATCCGGCGCGTTACACTGAAGCTTTCTTT
NA,TRBV25-1,TRBJ2-2,NA,CASSGFSDTGELFF,TGTGCCAGCAGTGGTTTCTCAGACACCGGGGAGCTGTTTTTT
NA,TRBV5-6,TRBJ2-2,NA,CASSYGTSVLYGELFF,TGTGCCAGCAGCTATGGAACATCCGTCCTGTACGGGGAGCTGTTTTTT
NA,TRBV15,TRBJ1-3,NA,CATSIGGIGNTIYF,TGTGCCACCAGCATCGGAGGAATAGGAAACACCATATATTTT
TRBD1,TRBV29-1,TRBJ2-4,NA,CSVATGTGYGNIQYF,TGCAGCGTAGCGACCGGGACAGGGTATGGAAACATTCAGTACTTC
TRBD2,TRBV29-1,TRBJ2-1,NA,CSVAHPSGVQFF,TGCAGCGTCGCCCACCCTAGCGGGGTGCAGTTCTTC
TRBD1,TRBV27,TRBJ1-2,NA,CASSFLGQGRYGYTF,TGTGCCAGCAGTTTTCTCGGACAGGGAAGGTATGGCTACACCTTC
TRBD2,TRBV14,TRBJ2-3,NA,CASSRRGGHFADTQYF,TGTGCCAGCAGCCGGAGGGGAGGGCATTTTGCAGATACGCAGTATTTT
NA,TRBV7-2,TRBJ2-5,NA,CASSLERKETQYF,TGTGCCAGCAGCTTAGAACGGAAAGAGACCCAGTACTTC
NA,TRBV7-2,TRBJ2-5,NA,CASSLLWQGPQETQYF,TGTGCCAGCAGCCTTCTTTGGCAGGGGCCCCAAGAGACCCAGTACTTC
TRBD2,TRBV30,TRBJ2-5,NA,CAWGGDVDGETQYF,TGTGCCTGGGGGGGGGACGTTGATGGAGAGACCCAGTACTTC
TRBD1,TRBV19,TRBJ1-1,NA,CASSIPAGGTTEAFF,TGTGCCAGTAGTATACCTGCAGGGGGGACCACTGAAGCTTTCTTT
NA,TRBV7-2,TRBJ1-4,NA,CASSLAQGHRIGKLFF,TGTGCCAGCAGCTTAGCTCAAGGACATCGCATAGGAAAACTGTTTTTT
NA,TRBV19,TRBJ1-1,NA,CASSMTDMNTEAFF,TGTGCCAGTAGTATGACGGACATGAACACTGAAGCTTTCTTT
TRBD2,TRBV27,TRBJ2-3,once,CASSSGLADYSTDTQYF,TGTGCCAGCAGTTCGGGACTAGCGGATTATAGCACAGATACGCAGTATTTT
NA,TRBV4-3,TRBJ2-5,NA,CASSQDQTSRGETQYF,TGCGCCAGCAGCCAAGATCAGACTAGCAGGGGAGAGACCCAGTACTTC